The 25 T cell receptor beta chains below come from one sample, sequenced in a study of cytomegalovirus exposure and HLA in healthy donors. The PCR was carried out with 60 Vbeta primers and 13 Jbeta primers. Produced via immunoSEQ multiplex PCR; TCRdb's table is partial and in-frame only. The table has around 180,000 clones, approximately 81% seen once; the top ten hold less than 3%. Sequencing input: PBMCs. All receptors come from a male donor in good health and CMV-seronegative.

The chain uses TRBV18 and TRBJ1-4, with D perhaps TRBD1 (6 bases). Trimming pared 2 bases from V and 6 bases from J, leaving 19 bases between. The germline CDR1 and CDR2 sequences are KGHSH and LQKENI. CDR3 length: 17 amino acids. CDR3 in DNA: TGTGCCAGCTCACCATTGGTGCAGGGGACGGGCGATGAAAAACTGTTTTTT. As protein: CASSPLVQGTGDEKLFF.

The V gene is TRBV18, the J gene TRBJ2-2, with 13 nucleotides matching TRBD2. Germline-derived CDR1 and CDR2 are KGHSH and LQKENI. V shed 2 bases and J 3 bases; nucleotides not matched to a gene: 9. The length of the CDR3 is 19 residues. CDR3 in amino acids: CASSPAQGGLAGDTGELFF. CDR3 DNA: TGTGCCAGCTCACCAGCACAGGGAGGACTAGCGGGGGACACCGGGGAGCTGTTTTTT.

The chain has TRBV2 and TRBJ2-3; the D gene is possibly TRBD2 (5 bases). The germline V gene has CDR1 SNHLY and CDR2 FYNNEI. This CDR3 has 12 residues. V shed 8 bases and J shed 5 bases, with 11 bases lying between them. The CDR3: CASPDSVDTQYF. Written as DNA, the CDR3 is TGTGCCAGCCCCGATAGCGTAGATACGCAGTATTTT.

The chain has TRBV9 and TRBJ1-3; a weak D match, TRBD1 (5 bases). This CDR3 comprises 16 residues. The germline V and J ends were trimmed by 4 bases and 0 bases, with 14 bases remaining between them. The germline V gene encodes CDR1 SGDLS and CDR2 YYNGEE. CDR3: CASSTMDGHSGNTIYF. CDR3 bases: TGTGCCAGCAGCACAATGGACGGACACTCTGGAAACACCATATATTTT.

This chain joins TRBV5-1 and TRBJ2-7, with TRBD1 matching over 9 bases. The CDR3 runs 16 residues. The V gene end was trimmed by 4 bases and the J gene end by 0 bases; junction bases not matched to a gene: 8. The germline V gene encodes CDR1 SGHRS and CDR2 YFSETQ. The CDR3 DNA is TGCGCCAGCAGCGCCGGGACAGGGAAGGTCTCCTACGAGCAGTACTTC. Its translation is CASSAGTGKVSYEQYF.

CDR3: CASTTSGSWADTQYF. The CDR3 DNA follows: TGTGCCAGCACAACTAGCGGGAGTTGGGCAGATACGCAGTATTTT. The rearrangement uses TRBV7-2 and TRBJ2-3, with TRBD2 identical over 11 bases. This CDR3 has 15 residues. Germline V gene lookup returns CDR1 SGHTA and CDR2 FQGNSA. V lost 7 bases and J lost 4; bases outside the gene matches: 7.

The chain joins TRBV7-2 to TRBJ2-1; TRBD1 aligns across 7 bases. Germline CDR1 SGHTA, CDR2 FQGNSA. J gave up 6 bases and V 4 bases, and 15 bases lay outside the gene matches. CDR3 size: 17 residues. The CDR3 DNA sequence: TGTGCCAGCAGCTCCGAAAGACCCATGACAGGGAGCAATGAGCAGTTCTTC. Translated: CASSSERPMTGSNEQFF.

The J gene is TRBJ2-7, the V gene TRBV2; tentative D call: TRBD2 (6 bases). The germline gives CDR1 SNHLY, CDR2 FYNNEI. The V end was cut by 1 base, the J end by 2 bases, with 24 bases between. The CDR3 extends over 19 amino acids. CDR3 in amino acids: CASSEGGVGPSTSTYEQYF. CDR3 coding DNA: TGTGCCAGCAGTGAAGGGGGTGTTGGCCCCTCGACTAGTACCTACGAGCAGTACTTC.

A single count supports this clone. V is TRBV7-8 and J is TRBJ2-7; D ambiguous. The germline gives CDR1 SGHVS, CDR2 FQNEAQ. The CDR3 spans 19 residues. The V gene lost 8 bases and the J gene lost 6 bases, with 35 bases spanning the gap. CDR3 in amino acids: CASSNLTLAPKTRIIEQYF. CDR3 nucleotide sequence: TGTGCCAGCTCGAATCTCACTCTTGCCCCCAAGACAAGGATTATCGAGCAGTACTTC.

This sequence joins TRBV15 and TRBJ2-2, with 8 bases matching TRBD1. The germline V gene encodes CDR1 LNHNV and CDR2 YYDKDF (reference sequence). J lost 5 bases, V lost 0 bases, and 5 bases had no gene match. This CDR3 contains 16 residues. CDR3 protein: CATSREPGGRTGELFF. DNA for the CDR3: TGTGCCACCAGCAGAGAGCCAGGGGGCCGAACCGGGGAGCTGTTTTTT.

The chain is built from TRBV28 and TRBJ1-4; perhaps TRBD1 as D (5 bases). Trimming took off 3 bases at V and 3 bases at J, with 8 bases between the two ends. The germline V gene encodes CDR1 MDHEN and CDR2 SYDVKM. The CDR3 runs 14 residues. The CDR3 nucleotides are TGTGCCAGCAGTTTGGCAGGGCCTAATGAAAAACTGTTTTTT. It encodes CASSLAGPNEKLFF.

This chain links TRBV25-1 with TRBJ2-3, with TRBD2 matching over 9 bases. Germline lookup yields CDR1 MGHDK and CDR2 SYGVNS. The CDR3 has 16 residues. The junction had 1 base not matched to a gene; V was cut back by 0 bases and J by 0 bases. As DNA, the CDR3 is TGTGCCAGCAGTGAATATGCGGGGGGGAGCACAGATACGCAGTATTTT. It codes for CASSEYAGGSTDTQYF.

This chain uses TRBV5-1 with TRBJ2-2, with TRBD2 matching 9 bases. Germline CDR1 is SGHRS and CDR2 is YFSETQ. CDR3 length: 13 amino acids. The trim removed 10 bases at V and 2 bases at J, leaving 3 bases unmatched. The CDR3 DNA is TGCGCCGCGCGGGGGGGCAACACCGGGGAGCTGTTTTTT. Translation: CAARGGNTGELFF.

The chain employs TRBV21-1 and TRBJ2-7; TRBD1, the D gene given by the table, was not confirmed from the DNA. TRBV21-1 is a documented pseudogene. The CDR3 is 18 residues long. The CDR3 spells CASSKVIGDRRRLYEQYF. In nucleotides, the CDR3 is TGTGCCAGCAGCAAAGTAATCGGTGACAGGCGCCGACTCTACGAGCAGTACTTC.

This rearrangement joins TRBV6-5 to TRBJ2-7; 7 bases are a match to TRBD1. Trimming cost V 8 bases and J 4 bases; bases outside gene matches: 14. The CDR3 loop spans 15 amino acids. Germline values: CDR1 MNHEY, CDR2 SVGAGI. CDR3 residues: CASRVSGTAFYEQYF. CDR3 bases: TGTGCCAGCCGGGTTTCCGGGACAGCCTTTTACGAGCAGTACTTC.

The chain links TRBV7-3 to TRBJ2-5, with 11 bases that match TRBD2. CDR1 is SGHTA, CDR2 FQGTGA, per germline. This CDR3 spans 15 amino acids. With V trimmed by 3 bases and J by 1 base, 1 base remained unmatched. The CDR3 nucleotides are TGTGCCAGCAGCTTGACTAGCGGGGTCCAAGAGACCCAGTACTTC. Translated, it gives CASSLTSGVQETQYF.

The chain joins TRBV6-6 to TRBJ2-7, with TRBD2 identical over 11 bases. CDR3 length equals 15 residues. Trimming took 5 bases from V and 5 from J; bases not matched to a gene: 8. Germline CDR1 reads MNHNY; CDR2 reads SVGAGI (reference sequence). CDR3 sequence: CASSPTSGRRDEQYF. DNA of the CDR3: TGTGCCAGCAGTCCCACTAGCGGGAGAAGGGACGAGCAGTACTTC.

The genes are TRBV5-4 and TRBJ2-7, with TRBD1 identical over 8 bases. J was trimmed by 1 base and V by 4 bases; bases with no gene match: 4. CDR3 length: 14 amino acids. Germline CDR1 SGHNT, CDR2 YYREEE (reference sequence). The DNA for the CDR3 is TGTGCCAGCAGCGGGACAGGACAATCCTACGAGCAGTACTTC. Its protein product is CASSGTGQSYEQYF.

This chain uses TRBV23-1 with TRBJ1-5, with D possibly being TRBD1 (6 bases). TRBV23-1 is sorted into the ORF group, with uncertain function. The length of the CDR3 is 17 residues. Trimming removed 7 bases from V and 0 bases from J, with 19 bases in between. CDR3 sequence reads: CASTLRGSPYSNQPQHF. Here the CDR3 DNA reads TGCGCCAGCACTCTCAGGGGTTCGCCATATAGCAATCAGCCCCAGCATTTT.

This chain joins TRBV28 and TRBJ2-1; the match to TRBD2 covers 12 bases. The germline V gene has CDR1 MDHEN and CDR2 SYDVKM. The junction had 8 bases not matched to a gene; V was cut back by 5 bases and J by 6 bases. CDR3 length equals 16 residues. This CDR3 reads CASSPSLAGGLNEQFF. The CDR3 bases are TGTGCCAGCAGTCCATCTCTAGCGGGGGGGCTCAATGAGCAGTTCTTC.

The CDR3: CASSSTAGFQGEQFF. The CDR3 DNA reads as TGTGCCAGCAGCTCAACAGCAGGGTTTCAGGGTGAGCAGTTCTTC. The chain is built from TRBV11-3 and TRBJ2-1; weak D call: TRBD1 (5 bases). CDR3 size: 15 residues. CDR1 is SGHNT and CDR2 is YENEEA in the germline V gene. V gave up 4 bases and J gave up 9 bases, with 19 bases separating them. The full variable domain, completed using reference TRBV11-3 and TRBJ2-1, is EAGVVQSPRYKIIEKKQPVAFWCNPISGHNTLYWYLQNLGQGPELLIRYENEEAVDDSQLPKDRFSAERLKGVDSTLKIQPAELGDSAVYLCASSSTAGFQGEQFFGPGTRLTVL.

This clone was observed once. The chain uses TRBV7-3 and TRBJ2-1; 15 bases align to TRBD2. CDR3 length: 15 residues. V shed 5 bases and J 9 bases; nucleotides not matched to a gene: 5. The germline CDR1 and CDR2 sequences are SGHTA and FQGTGA. This CDR3 reads CASSIGLAGGTEQFF. The DNA of the CDR3 is TGTGCCAGCAGCATCGGACTAGCGGGGGGGACTGAGCAGTTCTTC. Together with reference TRBV7-3 and TRBJ2-1, the CDR3 gives the full variable domain: GAGVSQTPSNKVTEKGKYVELRCDPISGHTALYWYRQSLGQGPEFLIYFQGTGAADDSGLPNDRFFAVRPEGSVSTLKIQRTERGDSAVYLCASSIGLAGGTEQFFGPGTRLTVL.

This chain connects TRBV4-2 to TRBJ2-1; 9 positions agree with TRBD2. The germline V gene has CDR1 LGHNA and CDR2 YNFKEQ. V dropped 0 bases and J dropped 4; count of bases not matched to a gene: 7. The CDR3 extends over 17 amino acids. The CDR3 sequence: CASSQETRLAGYNEQFF. The CDR3 DNA reads as TGTGCCAGCAGCCAAGAAACGAGGCTAGCGGGGTACAATGAGCAGTTCTTC.

The V gene is TRBV27, the J gene TRBJ1-2; a weak D match, TRBD1 (6 bases). The V and J ends lost 3 bases and 8 bases respectively, with 13 bases between them. The germline V gene has CDR1 MNHEY and CDR2 SMNVEV (reference sequence). The CDR3 contains 13 residues. CDR3 sequence (DNA): TGTGCCAGCAGTTTTGCACAGGGTGAAGGCTACACCTTC. It translates to CASSFAQGEGYTF.

V is TRBV2 and J is TRBJ1-5; 8 positions agree with TRBD1. The CDR3 runs to 15 residues. CDR1 and CDR2 (germline): SNHLY, FYNNEI. The J segment lost 6 bases and the V segment lost 2 bases, leaving 6 bases of the junction unmatched. For the CDR3, the DNA is TGTGCCAGCAGTGAATTATCAGGGGGCCTTCAGCCCCAGCATTTT. Encoded protein: CASSELSGGLQPQHF.